This TCR beta chain was recovered during a study of T cells after yellow fever vaccination. Study-wide background: Where fractions had low cell numbers, libraries were prepared from them with the SMART-Seq v4 Ultra Low Input RNA kit.

This clonotype was counted a few times. What it recognizes is unknown. The V and J ends lost 5 bases and 3 bases, in that order; junction bases with no gene match: 8. Germline V gene data show CDR1 as SGHTA and CDR2 as FQGNSA. CDR3 length equals 15 residues. General study points: Most clones from primary vaccination resurfaced after the booster (96% CD4, less than 90% CD8). From the bulk population, abundant clonotypes could contaminate and appear within FACS-sorted repertoires.

Synthesis of TCR cDNA relied on 5'RACE template switching, which attached a universal primer site and UMIs. TCRdb re-derived calls from the 5' RACE reads in MiXCR, one entry per CDR3 protein. Here the sample spans under 550,000 distinct CDR3 sequences, around a fifth being singletons. The receptor was derived from a man younger than 35 who received the YFV17D yellow fever vaccine. The source material was PBMCs, sampled roughly 20 days after the first yellow fever vaccination. The chain has TRBV7-2 and TRBJ2-7; 9 positions agree with TRBD2. For the CDR3, the DNA is TGTGCCAGCAGCATCCTAGCGGGAAATTTCTACGAGCAGTACGTC. This encodes CASSILAGNFYEQYV.